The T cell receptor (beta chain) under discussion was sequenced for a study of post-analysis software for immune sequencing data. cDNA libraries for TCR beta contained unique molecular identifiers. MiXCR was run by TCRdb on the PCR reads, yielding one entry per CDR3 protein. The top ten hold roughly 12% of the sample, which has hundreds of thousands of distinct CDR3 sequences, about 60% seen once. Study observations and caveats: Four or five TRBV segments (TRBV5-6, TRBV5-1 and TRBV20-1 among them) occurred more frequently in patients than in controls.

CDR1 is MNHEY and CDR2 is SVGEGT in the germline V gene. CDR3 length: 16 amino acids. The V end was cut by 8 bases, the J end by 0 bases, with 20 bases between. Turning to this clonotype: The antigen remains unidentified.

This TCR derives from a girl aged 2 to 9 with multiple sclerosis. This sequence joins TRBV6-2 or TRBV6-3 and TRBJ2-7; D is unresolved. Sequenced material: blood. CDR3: CASLSRHGPSSYEQYF. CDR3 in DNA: TGTGCCAGCCTGAGCCGTCATGGCCCCAGCTCCTACGAGCAGTACTTC.